These 9 T cell receptor beta chains share one sample of origin, sequenced in a study of CD8+ T cells in alopecia areata. The sequencing template was cDNA reverse transcribed from extracted RNA. Only in-frame clones appear in the TCRdb table, and some are missing; sequencing was by immunoSEQ multiplex PCR. The sample has 100,000 to 150,000 clones, about 61% seen once; the top ten hold 2.5% to 3%. The sequenced sample was CD4+ T cells sorted from blood. These receptors were collected from a human donor in good health.

The chain combines TRBV6-4 with TRBJ1-1; unclear D gene. The CDR3 is made up of 12 amino acids. Germline V gene lookup returns CDR1 MRHNA and CDR2 SNTAGT. Trimming removed 4 bases from V and 1 base from J, with 4 bases in between. DNA of the CDR3: TGTGCCAGCAGTGTCGGGAACACTGAAGCTTTCTTT. This codes for CASSVGNTEAFF.

At least ten counts were recorded for this clone. The J gene is TRBJ2-3, the V gene TRBV28, with 10 bases lining up with TRBD2. Germline V gives CDR1 MDHEN, CDR2 SYDVKM. V trimming: 4 bases; J trimming: 2 bases; junction bases outside the gene matches: 9. The CDR3 has 17 residues. In nucleotides, the CDR3 is TGTGCCAGCAGTTCCACGGGACTAGCGAGTTTCACAGATACGCAGTATTTT. Its protein is CASSSTGLASFTDTQYF.

The chain has TRBV14 and TRBJ1-2; D gene uncertain. The germline V gene encodes CDR1 SGHDN and CDR2 FVKESK. The CDR3 spans 14 residues. Trimming stripped 0 bases from V and 3 bases from J, with 8 bases between. This CDR3 is CASSQEYGDYGYTF. DNA for the CDR3: TGTGCCAGCAGCCAAGAGTACGGTGACTATGGCTACACCTTC.

This chain connects TRBV6-5 to TRBJ1-5; D call uncertain. In germline, CDR1 is MNHEY, CDR2 SVGAGI. The V gene lost 2 bases and the J gene lost 0 bases, with 11 bases spanning the gap. CDR3 length: 16 amino acids. CDR3 in amino acids: CASSYSRTYSNQPQHF. DNA for the CDR3: TGTGCCAGCAGTTACAGTCGCACCTATAGCAATCAGCCCCAGCATTTT.

The genes are TRBV10-3 and TRBJ2-1, with TRBD2 matching 11 bases. V dropped 7 bases and J dropped 10; count of bases not matched to a gene: 12. CDR3 size: 15 residues. Germline-derived CDR1 and CDR2 are ENHRY and SYGVKD. CDR3 DNA sequence: TGTGCCATCAACCCGGGACTAGCGGTTCAAGGGGAGCAGTTCTTC. As protein: CAINPGLAVQGEQFF.

The table lists this clone with a count of one. This sequence joins TRBV4-2 and TRBJ2-5, with D possibly being TRBD1 or TRBD2 (6 bases each). V was pared by 0 bases and J by 8 bases, with 13 bases between. CDR1 LGHNA and CDR2 YNFKEQ come from the germline V gene. The CDR3 runs to 14 residues. The CDR3 DNA reads TGTGCCAGCAGCCAAGAAGGGGGGCCCCAAACCCAGTACTTC. Translation gives CASSQEGGPQTQYF.

CDR3 sequence: CASSEGQGSPLHF. Here the CDR3 DNA reads TGTGCCAGCAGTGAAGGACAGGGATCACCCCTCCACTTT. This chain connects TRBV6-1 to TRBJ1-6; 7 nucleotides line up with TRBD1. Losses at the gene ends were 1 base for V and 10 bases for J; bases not matched to a gene: 1. The CDR3 runs 13 residues. Germline lookup yields CDR1 MNHNS and CDR2 SASEGT.

The chain joins TRBV29-1 to TRBJ1-2; tentatively, D is TRBD1 (5 bases). CDR1 and CDR2 (germline): SQVTM, ANQGSEA. V lost 6 bases and J lost 1, with 12 bases in between. The CDR3 has 13 residues. CDR3 region: CSVVRDLNYGYTF. The CDR3 bases are TGCAGCGTCGTGCGGGACCTTAACTATGGCTACACCTTC.

The chain recombines TRBV5-1 with TRBJ2-5, with 11 bases fitting TRBD2. CDR3 length: 15 amino acids. The trim removed 6 bases at V and 9 bases at J, leaving 13 bases unmatched. Germline assignment: CDR1 SGHRS and CDR2 YFSETQ. This CDR3 reads CASTVTSGASGAQYF. The CDR3 DNA sequence: TGCGCCAGCACCGTGACTAGCGGGGCCTCGGGAGCCCAGTACTTC.